The 21 T cell receptor beta chains given below trace back to one sample, sequenced in a study of T cell responses to AZD1222 COVID-19 vaccine. Generated by immunoSEQ multiplex PCR, the TCRdb table keeps only in-frame clones and is missing some. The sample contains approximately 130,000 clones, around 90% of which appear only once. The input for sequencing was peripheral blood, taken 28 days after the second AZD1222 dose. The receptors here all came from an adult who received the AZD1222 COVID-19 vaccine.

The gene calls are TRBV7-6 and TRBJ1-1; no firm D call. The V end was cut by 1 base, the J end by 0 bases, with 3 bases between. Germline lookup yields CDR1 SGHVS and CDR2 FNYEAQ. The CDR3 runs to 13 residues. CDR3 nucleotide sequence: TGTGCCAGCAGCTTAGAGGTGAACACTGAAGCTTTCTTT. Its protein product is CASSLEVNTEAFF. Filled out from reference TRBV7-6 and TRBJ1-1, the complete variable domain reads GAGVSQSPRYKVTKRGQDVALRCDPISGHVSLYWYRQALGQGPEFLTYFNYEAQQDKSGLPNDRFSAERPEGSISTLTIQRTEQRDSAMYRCASSLEVNTEAFFGQGTRLTVV.

The gene calls are TRBV5-1 and TRBJ2-7; D tentatively fits TRBD1 or TRBD2 (5 bases each). V was pared by 0 bases and J by 1 base, with 14 bases between. The CDR3 loop spans 16 amino acids. Germline values: CDR1 SGHRS, CDR2 YFSETQ. CDR3: CASSLAGQGRSYEQYF. The CDR3 region has the DNA TGCGCCAGCAGCTTGGCCGGTCAGGGACGTTCCTACGAGCAGTACTTC. The full variable domain, rest sourced from reference TRBV5-1 and TRBJ2-7, is KAGVTQTPRYLIKTRGQQVTLSCSPISGHRSVSWYQQTPGQGLQFLFEYFSETQRNKGNFPGRFSGRQFSNSRSEMNVSTLELGDSALYLCASSLAGQGRSYEQYFGPGTRLTVT.

This chain uses TRBV19 with TRBJ1-2; D not resolved. V lost 7 bases to trimming and J lost 4 bases, with 10 bases between them. Germline V lookup: CDR1 LNHDA, CDR2 SQIVND (reference sequence). There are 12 residues in the CDR3. In DNA, the CDR3 is TGTGCCAGTACCAGGCTTGGCTATGGCTACACCTTC. Translated, it gives CASTRLGYGYTF. The variable domain in full, completed from reference TRBV19 and TRBJ1-2, reads DGGITQSPKYLFRKEGQNVTLSCEQNLNHDAMYWYRQDPGQGLRLIYYSQIVNDFQKGDIAEGYSVSREKKESFPLTVTSAQKNPTAFYLCASTRLGYGYTFGSGTRLTVV.

The chain couples TRBV4-1 to TRBJ1-5, with D unclear. Germline values: CDR1 MGHRA, CDR2 YSYEKL. This CDR3 has 20 residues. Trimming shortened V by 0 bases and J by 2 bases, and 23 bases separated the two germline ends. The CDR3 sequence: CASSQEDEVRGLRGNQPQHF. CDR3 DNA: TGCGCCAGCAGCCAAGAAGATGAGGTAAGAGGGCTTCGGGGCAATCAGCCCCAGCATTTT.

V is TRBV19 and J is TRBJ1-3, with D possibly being TRBD1 (5 bases). The CDR3 covers 15 residues. Germline CDR1 is LNHDA and CDR2 is SQIVND (reference sequence). The V and J ends lost 3 bases and 2 bases respectively, with 11 bases between them. DNA for the CDR3: TGTGCCAGTAGTATCGGCAGGGCGGCTGGAAACACCATATATTTT. It specifies CASSIGRAAGNTIYF.

The gene calls are TRBV5-4 and TRBJ1-1; D gene ambiguous. Trimming took off 0 bases at V and 2 bases at J, with 8 bases between the two ends. The CDR3 has 14 residues. Germline V gene lookup returns CDR1 SGHNT and CDR2 YYREEE (reference sequence). In nucleotides, the CDR3 is TGTGCCAGCAGCTTGGCAGCCTCAAACACTGAAGCTTTCTTT. Its protein is CASSLAASNTEAFF.

The rearrangement joins TRBV4-1 to TRBJ1-1, with D possibly being TRBD1 (5 bases). In germline, CDR1 is MGHRA, CDR2 YSYEKL. V was clipped by 3 bases and J by 7 bases, with 15 bases between them. The CDR3 sequence is 14 residues long. DNA for the CDR3: TGCGCCAGCAGCCAGCAGGGACCCTACAGTGAAGCTTTCTTT. The encoded protein is CASSQQGPYSEAFF.

CDR3: CASSPRTADTQYF. CDR3 in DNA: TGTGCCAGCAGCCCCCGGACAGCAGATACGCAGTATTTT. The rearrangement joins TRBV3-1 (or the pseudogene TRBV3-2) to TRBJ2-3; TRBD1 is a possible D gene (6 bases). Per germline, CDR1 LGHDT and CDR2 YNNKEL (reference sequence). This CDR3 is 13 amino acids long. Trimming stripped 4 bases from V and 4 bases from J, with 9 bases between.

V usage is TRBV6-5 and J usage is TRBJ1-2, with D unclear. V gave up 11 bases and J gave up 3 bases, with 16 bases separating them. Germline loops: CDR1 MNHEY, CDR2 SVGAGI. The CDR3 spans 13 residues. Here the CDR3 reads CAGVREPDYGYTF. In DNA, the CDR3 is TGTGCCGGAGTCCGGGAACCCGACTATGGCTACACCTTC.

This chain connects TRBV27 to TRBJ2-6; 9 bases are a match to TRBD1. Germline values: CDR1 MNHEY, CDR2 SMNVEV (reference sequence). This CDR3 contains 17 residues. J was trimmed by 1 base and V by 3 bases; bases with no gene match: 4. The chain's CDR3 is CASSLGTGRSGANVLTF. For the CDR3, the DNA is TGTGCCAGCAGTTTGGGGACAGGGAGGTCTGGGGCCAACGTCCTGACTTTC.

This clone was seen just once. The V call is TRBV4-3, the J call TRBJ2-2; no definite D call. Germline V CDR1 and CDR2: LGHNA, YSLEER. The V gene lost 1 base and the J gene lost 7 bases, with 13 bases spanning the gap. This CDR3 comprises 15 residues. CDR3 in amino acids: CASSQGPNMGGELFF. CDR3 in DNA: TGCGCCAGCAGCCAAGGGCCGAACATGGGCGGGGAGCTGTTTTTT.

The chain recombines TRBV3-1 (or the pseudogene TRBV3-2) with TRBJ1-1; the D is unclear. The V gene's germline CDR1 is LGHDT and CDR2 YNNKEL (reference sequence). Trimming cost V 0 bases and J 6 bases, with 8 bases left between them. This CDR3 contains 13 residues. The CDR3 nucleotides read TGTGCCAGCAGCCAAGAGGGTTTGGCTGAAGCTTTCTTT. Translated: CASSQEGLAEAFF.

The chain carries TRBV29-1 and TRBJ1-2, with D possibly being TRBD1 (6 bases). Trimming shortened V by 2 bases and J by 5 bases, and 6 bases separated the two germline ends. The CDR3 loop spans 11 amino acids. CDR1 is SQVTM and CDR2 is ANQGSEA in the germline V gene. The CDR3: CSVETGYGYTF. The CDR3 nucleotides read TGCAGCGTTGAAACAGGGTATGGCTACACCTTC.

The chain couples TRBV30 to TRBJ2-7; no firm D call. Germline V gene sequence: CDR1 GTSNPN, CDR2 SVGIG (reference sequence). The CDR3 covers 13 residues. The germline V and J ends were trimmed by 5 bases and 5 bases, with 16 bases remaining between them. In nucleotides, the CDR3 is TGTGCCTGGGGCCGCGTGCCCCACCACGAGCAGTACTTC. Its translation: CAWGRVPHHEQYF.

The chain links TRBV4-2 to TRBJ2-7, with D unclear. V was shortened by 0 bases and J by 2 bases, with 17 bases between the two germline ends. Germline assignment: CDR1 LGHNA and CDR2 YNFKEQ. The CDR3 is made up of 17 amino acids. This CDR3 is CASSQDWVRTATYEQYF. The CDR3 DNA follows: TGTGCCAGCAGCCAAGATTGGGTAAGGACGGCGACCTACGAGCAGTACTTC.

This chain connects TRBV19 to TRBJ1-2; D perhaps matches TRBD1 (5 bases). V lost 6 bases and J 0 bases, leaving 5 bases between the germline ends. CDR1 and CDR2 from the germline V gene are LNHDA and SQIVND (reference sequence). The CDR3 loop spans 12 amino acids. The CDR3 region is CASRTANYGYTF. CDR3 nucleotide sequence: TGTGCCAGTAGGACAGCTAACTATGGCTACACCTTC.

J is TRBJ1-4 and V is TRBV30, with D perhaps TRBD1 (6 bases). The CDR3 extends over 14 amino acids. Trimming stripped 1 base from V and 7 bases from J, with 13 bases between. Looked up from germline, CDR1 is GTSNPN and CDR2 is SVGIG (reference sequence). The CDR3 bases are TGTGCCTGGAGTGATGACAGGTGGCCTGAAAAACTGTTTTTT. Protein: CAWSDDRWPEKLFF.

J is TRBJ2-5 and V is TRBV2; TRBD1 matches 7 bases. Germline-derived CDR1 and CDR2 are SNHLY and FYNNEI. V lost 7 bases to trimming and J lost 5 bases; unmatched junction nucleotides: 13. This CDR3 comprises 15 residues. The CDR3 sequence is CASTRQGPILETQYF. In DNA, the CDR3 is TGTGCCAGCACCAGACAGGGCCCTATTTTGGAGACCCAGTACTTC.

The rearrangement uses TRBV4-2 and TRBJ1-6; D is ambiguous. Trimming took 0 bases from V and 2 from J, leaving 8 bases between them. Looked up from germline, CDR1 is LGHNA and CDR2 is YNFKEQ. The CDR3 is 16 amino acids. The CDR3 DNA is TGTGCCAGCAGCCAAGATGGACGAACCTATAATTCACCCCTCCACTTT. Its translation: CASSQDGRTYNSPLHF.

The chain employs TRBV18 and TRBJ2-7; TRBD1 matches 7 bases. V lost 6 bases to trimming and J lost 2 bases; unmatched junction nucleotides: 7. The CDR3 length is 14 residues. Germline V gene lookup returns CDR1 KGHSH and CDR2 LQKENI. CDR3 protein: CASSPGQSTYEQYF. The CDR3 DNA sequence: TGTGCCAGCTCGCCGGGACAGTCGACCTACGAGCAGTACTTC. Full variable domain (rest looked up from reference TRBV18 and TRBJ2-7): NAGVMQNPRHLVRRRGQEARLRCSPMKGHSHVYWYRQLPEEGLKFMVYLQKENIIDESGMPKERFSAEFPKEGPSILRIQQVVRGDSAAYFCASSPGQSTYEQYFGPGTRLTVT.

For the CDR3, the DNA is TGCAGTGCTTTAGAAAACGAGCAGTACTTC. This codes for CSALENEQYF. The chain couples TRBV20-1 to TRBJ2-7; D not resolved. The V end lost 5 bases, the J end lost 5 bases, and 7 bases lay between the germline ends. Per germline, CDR1 DFQATT and CDR2 SNEGSKA (reference sequence). The CDR3 contains 10 residues.